This record concerns one TCR beta chain sequence. Its specificity is unknown. Use of 60 Vbeta and 13 Jbeta primers characterized the PCR. Generated by immunoSEQ multiplex PCR, the TCRdb table keeps only in-frame clones and is missing some. The table shows about 70,000 clones, with around 62% occurring only once. The record originates from a study of cytomegalovirus exposure and HLA in healthy donors. Findings and caveats of the study: Three CMV-associated chains were confirmed in vitro to be specific for CMV antigens. The majority of TCR sequences were rare, yet some public TCRs appeared in many donors. HLA alleles showed associations with some 15,000 TCR beta sequences in a later analysis, at a 0.05 false discovery rate. A cluster of highly shared sequence variants was likely a sequencing artifact.

The CDR3 consists of 13 residues. V dropped 0 bases and J dropped 4 bases, with 7 bases sitting between them. Germline CDR1 GTSNPN, CDR2 SVGIG (reference sequence). The sequenced material came from PBMCs. The sequence derives from a man aged 35 to 55 in good health and CMV-seropositive. The chain is built from TRBV30 and TRBJ2-1; D not resolved. CDR3: CAWSVLSYNEQFF. The CDR3 DNA follows: TGTGCCTGGAGTGTACTGTCATACAATGAGCAGTTCTTC.